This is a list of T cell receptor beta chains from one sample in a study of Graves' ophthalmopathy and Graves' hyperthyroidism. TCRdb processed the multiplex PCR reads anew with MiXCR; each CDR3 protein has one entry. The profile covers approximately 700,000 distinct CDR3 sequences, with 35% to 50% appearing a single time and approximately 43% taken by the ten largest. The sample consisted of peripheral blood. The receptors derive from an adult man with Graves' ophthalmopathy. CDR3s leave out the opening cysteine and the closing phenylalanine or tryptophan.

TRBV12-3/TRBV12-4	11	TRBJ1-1	ASIRTAGTEAF
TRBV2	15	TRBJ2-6	ASSGQGAYSGANVPT
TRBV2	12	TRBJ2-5	ASSADRGRETQY
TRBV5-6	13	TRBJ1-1	ASSSLPTVTEEAF
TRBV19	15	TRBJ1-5	ASTPVGGGHSNQPQH
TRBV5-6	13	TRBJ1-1	ASSLTDTWNTEAF
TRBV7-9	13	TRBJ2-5	ASSFDGEFQETQY
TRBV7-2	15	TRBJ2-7	ASSLQPRGVSSYEQY
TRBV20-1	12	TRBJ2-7	SARVARYGDEQY
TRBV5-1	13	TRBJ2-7	ASSLEGGYYYEQY
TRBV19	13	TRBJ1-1	ASKTGGKTNTEAF